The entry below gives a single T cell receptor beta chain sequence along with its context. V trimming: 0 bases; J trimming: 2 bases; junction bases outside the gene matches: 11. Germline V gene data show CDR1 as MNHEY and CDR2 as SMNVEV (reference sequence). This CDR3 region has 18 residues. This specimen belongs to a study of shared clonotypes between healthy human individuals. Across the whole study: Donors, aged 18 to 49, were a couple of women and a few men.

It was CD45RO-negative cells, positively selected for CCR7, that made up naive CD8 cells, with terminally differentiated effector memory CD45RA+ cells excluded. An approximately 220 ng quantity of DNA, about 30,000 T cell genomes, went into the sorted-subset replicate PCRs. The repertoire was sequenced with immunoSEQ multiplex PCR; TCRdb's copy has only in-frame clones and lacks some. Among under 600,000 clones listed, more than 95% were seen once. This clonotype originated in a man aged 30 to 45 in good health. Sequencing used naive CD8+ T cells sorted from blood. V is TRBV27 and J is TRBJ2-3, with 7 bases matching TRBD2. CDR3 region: CASSLSVLADQSTDTQYF. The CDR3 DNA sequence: TGTGCCAGCAGTTTATCGGTCCTAGCGGACCAGTCCACAGATACGCAGTATTTT.